Each of the 24 T cell receptor beta chains below was sequenced from the same sample in a study of blood T cell repertoires in COVID-19. The repertoire was sequenced with immunoSEQ multiplex PCR; TCRdb's copy has only in-frame clones and lacks some. The sample contains approximately 210,000 clones, 92% of which appear only once. The material sequenced was peripheral blood. These receptors originate from a man aged 25-40 years with acute or convalescent COVID-19.

This chain links TRBV11-3 with TRBJ1-1; D is uncertain. The CDR3 length is 13 residues. Trimming took off 3 bases at V and 1 base at J, with 6 bases between the two ends. Per the germline V gene, CDR1 is SGHNT and CDR2 is YENEEA. CDR3 protein: CASSLFQNTEAFF. The CDR3 DNA follows: TGTGCCAGCAGCTTGTTCCAGAACACTGAAGCTTTCTTT.

The chain couples TRBV27 to TRBJ2-3; TRBD2 matches 13 bases. V was clipped by 6 bases and J by 6 bases; unmatched bases: 9. Germline V gives CDR1 MNHEY, CDR2 SMNVEV (reference sequence). The CDR3 length is 16 residues. The CDR3 here is CASSILLAGGADTQYF. CDR3 bases: TGTGCCAGCAGCATCTTACTAGCGGGGGGGGCGGATACGCAGTATTTT.

The chain employs TRBV28 and TRBJ2-7; 7 nucleotides match TRBD2. With 6 bases clipped from V and 4 bases from J, the junction kept 9 bases outside the gene matches. From germline, CDR1 is MDHEN and CDR2 SYDVKM. The CDR3 extends over 14 amino acids. CDR3 DNA sequence: TGTGCCAGCAGCTTAAGCGGGATTGGGTACGAGCAGTACTTC. This gives the protein CASSLSGIGYEQYF.

The V call is TRBV7-9, the J call TRBJ2-3; 8 bases match TRBD2. CDR1 and CDR2 (germline): SEHNR, FQNEAQ (reference sequence). V lost 1 base to trimming and J lost 4 bases; unmatched junction nucleotides: 4. The CDR3 spans 15 residues. The CDR3 protein is CASSLGGGIADTQYF. CDR3 nucleotide sequence: TGTGCCAGCAGCTTAGGCGGGGGGATCGCAGATACGCAGTATTTT.

The CDR3: CASSPTAGTVRNTGELFF. CDR3 nucleotides: TGTGCCAGCAGCCCAACAGCCGGGACAGTTCGGAACACCGGGGAGCTGTTTTTT. The chain combines TRBV7-2 with TRBJ2-2, with 7 bases matching TRBD1. The CDR3 is 18 amino acids. The ends lost 5 bases at V and 1 base at J; junction bases unmatched: 13. Germline assignment: CDR1 SGHTA and CDR2 FQGNSA. The complete variable domain, with remaining parts taken from reference TRBV7-2 and TRBJ2-2, reads GAGVSQSPSNKVTEKGKDVELRCDPISGHTALYWYRQSLGQGLEFLIYFQGNSAPDKSGLPSDRFSAERTGGSVSTLTIQRTQQEDSAVYLCASSPTAGTVRNTGELFFGEGSRLTVL.

This clone was seen a single time. The chain joins TRBV29-1 to TRBJ1-1; D is unclear. CDR1 and CDR2 (germline): SQVTM, ANQGSEA. The CDR3 is made up of 13 amino acids. V was pared by 2 bases and J by 5 bases, with 12 bases between. The CDR3, as DNA: TGCAGCGTTGAACCCGAGGTGAGGACTGAAGCTTTCTTT. Protein sequence: CSVEPEVRTEAFF.

This chain joins TRBV7-3 and TRBJ2-1; D is uncertain. V was cut by 4 bases and J by 6 bases, with 10 bases left in between. Germline V CDR1 and CDR2: SGHTA, FQGTGA. The CDR3 loop spans 13 amino acids. The CDR3 spells CASSSDQTNEQFF. CDR3 bases: TGTGCCAGCAGCTCAGATCAAACCAATGAGCAGTTCTTC.

V gene TRBV5-1 combines with J gene TRBJ1-1; D is possibly TRBD1 (5 bases). Germline assignment: CDR1 SGHRS and CDR2 YFSETQ. The CDR3 contains 13 residues. V lost 0 bases and J lost 8, with 11 bases in between. The CDR3 DNA sequence: TGCGCCAGCAGCTTGGAGGTGGAGGGGGAAGCTTTCTTT. It codes for CASSLEVEGEAFF.

The V gene is TRBV3-1 (or the pseudogene TRBV3-2), the J gene TRBJ2-1; 12 bases align to TRBD2. This CDR3 contains 17 residues. V shed 4 bases, J shed 3 bases, and the junction held 7 bases outside the gene matches. Germline CDR1 reads LGHDT; CDR2 reads YNNKEL (reference sequence). CDR3 sequence reads: CASSRSTTSGGYNEQFF. The DNA for the CDR3 is TGTGCCAGCAGCCGATCCACGACTAGCGGGGGCTACAATGAGCAGTTCTTC.

The chain joins TRBV18 to TRBJ2-1, with D possibly TRBD2 on 6 matching bases. V lost 3 bases to trimming and J lost 9 bases, with 18 bases between them. Germline CDR1 and CDR2: KGHSH and LQKENI. This CDR3 spans 15 amino acids. The CDR3 region has the DNA TGTGCCAGCTCACCTAGGGACTTTTCCCTCGGTGAGCAGTTCTTC. Translated: CASSPRDFSLGEQFF.

The chain employs TRBV6-5 and TRBJ2-3; D possibly corresponds to TRBD2 (5 bases). The CDR3 consists of 12 residues. The germline V gene encodes CDR1 MNHEY and CDR2 SVGAGI. Trimming shortened V by 10 bases and J by 4 bases, and 12 bases separated the two germline ends. Here the CDR3 DNA reads TGTGCCATACGGGGTTTGGCAGATACGCAGTATTTT. Encoded protein: CAIRGLADTQYF.

The chain recombines TRBV6-6 with TRBJ1-5, with D hard to call. There are 14 residues in the CDR3. V dropped 7 bases and J dropped 2 bases, with 12 bases sitting between them. Germline lookup yields CDR1 MNHNY and CDR2 SVGAGI (reference sequence). The CDR3 nucleotides read TGTGCCAGCACCCCGGACGGGGGCAATCAGCCCCAGCATTTT. As protein: CASTPDGGNQPQHF.

The chain uses TRBV7-3 and TRBJ2-1; weak D call: TRBD1 (5 bases). This CDR3 contains 14 residues. Trimming shortened V by 4 bases and J by 5 bases, and 12 bases separated the two germline ends. Germline V gene data show CDR1 as SGHTA and CDR2 as FQGTGA. DNA of the CDR3: TGTGCCAGCAGCTCCAGGGTTTGGGACAATGAGCAGTTCTTC. Its protein product is CASSSRVWDNEQFF.

The chain recombines TRBV18 with TRBJ1-3; unclear D gene. The germline CDR1 and CDR2 sequences are KGHSH and LQKENI. The CDR3 has 15 residues. V lost 5 bases and J lost 0, with 11 bases in between. The CDR3 protein is CASSSLANSGNTIYF. The CDR3 DNA reads as TGTGCCAGCTCATCTTTGGCCAACTCTGGAAACACCATATATTTT.

The chain uses TRBV27 and TRBJ2-5; 14 bases match TRBD2. Germline CDR1 is MNHEY and CDR2 is SMNVEV (reference sequence). V dropped 6 bases and J dropped 2; count of bases not matched to a gene: 5. CDR3 length: 16 residues. CDR3 residues: CASRSGLAGEQETQYF. CDR3 nucleotide sequence: TGTGCCAGCAGATCGGGACTAGCGGGAGAGCAAGAGACCCAGTACTTC.

The chain employs TRBV6-6 and TRBJ2-7; 8 nucleotides match TRBD2. Germline assignment: CDR1 MNHNY and CDR2 SVGAGI (reference sequence). The V and J ends lost 2 bases and 4 bases, in that order; junction bases with no gene match: 4. The CDR3 length is 14 residues. DNA of the CDR3: TGTGCCAGCAGTTACGGGCGGGGGGCTTACGAGCAGTACTTC. Translating gives CASSYGRGAYEQYF.

The chain is built from TRBV27 and TRBJ1-5; maybe TRBD1 (5 bases). The CDR3 is 15 amino acids. V lost 4 bases, J lost 6 bases, and 16 bases lay in between. CDR1 and CDR2 from the germline V gene are MNHEY and SMNVEV (reference sequence). The CDR3 reads CASSSVDGGFQPQHF. CDR3 coding DNA: TGTGCCAGCAGTTCAGTCGACGGGGGATTTCAGCCCCAGCATTTT.

This clone has only a few counts. This chain uses TRBV4-1 with TRBJ2-7, with 10 bases that match TRBD1. The CDR3 contains 16 residues. Germline V gene lookup returns CDR1 MGHRA and CDR2 YSYEKL. V trimming: 3 bases; J trimming: 3 bases; junction bases outside the gene matches: 8. In DNA form, the CDR3 reads TGCGCCAGCAGCCACCCTTCCCGGACAGGGGGCTACGAGCAGTACTTC. This sequence encodes CASSHPSRTGGYEQYF.

This clone was detected only once. The rearrangement joins TRBV2 to TRBJ1-4; 7 bases are a match to TRBD1. This CDR3 has 16 amino acids. V shed 6 bases, J shed 0 bases, and the junction held 7 bases outside the gene matches. CDR1 and CDR2 from the germline V gene are SNHLY and FYNNEI. As DNA, the CDR3 is TGTGCCAGCAGCTTACAGGGGTTAGCAACTAATGAAAAACTGTTTTTT. Its translation is CASSLQGLATNEKLFF.

The chain links TRBV30 to TRBJ1-5; D is unresolved. This CDR3 is built from 14 residues. CDR1 is GTSNPN and CDR2 is SVGIG in the germline V gene (reference sequence). Trimming took 0 bases from V and 7 from J, leaving 13 bases between them. CDR3 residues: CAWSVAGLGQPQHF. CDR3 bases: TGTGCCTGGAGTGTTGCGGGGTTAGGACAGCCCCAGCATTTT.

This chain links TRBV4-1 with TRBJ2-6; D might be TRBD1 (6 bases). This CDR3 spans 18 amino acids. Trimming left V 2 bases short and J 0 bases short, with 14 bases between. CDR1 MGHRA and CDR2 YSYEKL come from the germline V gene. The CDR3 loop reads CASSQTGIVRSGANVLTF. CDR3 DNA sequence: TGCGCCAGCAGCCAAACAGGGATCGTACGCTCTGGGGCCAACGTCCTGACTTTC.

The chain uses TRBV2 and TRBJ2-7; TRBD2 aligns across 12 bases. Germline trimming cut 6 bases from V and 1 base from J; bases unmatched to any gene: 7. The CDR3 is made up of 16 amino acids. From germline, CDR1 is SNHLY and CDR2 FYNNEI. The CDR3 sequence: CASSRTSGKLSYEQYF. CDR3 nucleotide sequence: TGTGCCAGCAGCAGGACTAGCGGGAAACTTTCCTACGAGCAGTACTTC.

The rearrangement links TRBV4-1 to TRBJ2-5, with 7 bases identical to TRBD2. J lost 4 bases, V lost 3 bases, and 8 bases had no gene match. The CDR3 has 15 residues. Per germline, CDR1 MGHRA and CDR2 YSYEKL. The CDR3, as DNA: TGCGCCAGCAGCCAGCTAGGACTAGGAGGAGAGACCCAGTACTTC. It yields the protein CASSQLGLGGETQYF.

The genes are TRBV19 and TRBJ1-5, with 8 bases that match TRBD1. Losses at the gene ends were 6 bases for V and 5 bases for J; bases not matched to a gene: 6. This CDR3 has 14 amino acids. In germline, CDR1 is LNHDA, CDR2 SQIVND (reference sequence). CDR3 nucleotide sequence: TGTGCCAGTAGCCACGGACAGGGCTATCAGCCCCAGCATTTT. Its translation is CASSHGQGYQPQHF.